The 21 T cell receptor beta chains reported below all come from one sample, sequenced in a study of blood T cells in healthy people across ages. A second PCR of about 6 to 12 cycles used a sample-barcoded 5' primer and a J-beta primer mix. In TCRdb, the 5' RACE reads were re-called with MiXCR into one record per CDR3 protein. The sample has 540,000 or so distinct CDR3 sequences; roughly 29% are singletons. Sequencing was done on a sample of blood. These receptors originate from a woman in her 70s in good health.

The V and J genes are TRBV29-1 and TRBJ1-2; 7 bases line up with TRBD1. The CDR3 totals 16 residues. CDR1 SQVTM and CDR2 ANQGSEA come from the germline V gene. The trim removed 2 bases at V and 4 bases at J, leaving 13 bases unmatched. CDR3 DNA sequence: TGCAGCGTTGAAATAAGTCCCCTGACAGGGCCCTATGGCTACACCTTC. This encodes CSVEISPLTGPYGYTF.

This rearrangement joins TRBV6-5 to TRBJ1-5; a weak D match, TRBD1 (5 bases). CDR1 MNHEY and CDR2 SVGAGI come from the germline V gene. The V gene lost 4 bases and the J gene lost 7 bases, with 17 bases spanning the gap. The CDR3 consists of 15 residues. The CDR3 sequence: CASSSGAGTNQPQHF. CDR3 DNA: TGTGCCAGCAGTTCTGGTGCAGGGACGAACCAGCCCCAGCATTTT.

The V gene is TRBV20-1, the J gene TRBJ2-7, with 9 positions matching TRBD1. CDR1 DFQATT and CDR2 SNEGSKA come from the germline V gene (reference sequence). The CDR3 is 13 residues long. V gave up 4 bases and J gave up 2 bases; unmatched junction bases: 3. For the CDR3, the DNA is TGCAGTGCTACCCGGGACAGGGCCTACGAGCAGTACTTC. Its translation is CSATRDRAYEQYF.

This clonotype was seen a few times. The CDR3 DNA is TGTGCCTATCCGACAGGTGACCAAGAGACCCAGTACTTC. As protein: CAYPTGDQETQYF. The J gene is TRBJ2-5, the V gene TRBV21-1. TRBV21-1 is listed as a pseudogene. The CDR3 totals 13 residues.

The chain uses TRBV12-3 or TRBV12-4 and TRBJ2-5, with D possibly being TRBD2 (6 bases). The J call is doubtful: the DNA matches TRBJ2-7 better. The CDR3 has 19 amino acids. For the CDR3, the DNA is TGTGCCAGCAGTTTACGGTCCATTTGGCGGGGCGAAATCCCCTACGAGCAGTACTTC. Encoded protein: CASSLRSIWRGEIPYEQYF.

The chain has TRBV6-6 and TRBJ2-1, with 8 bases identical to TRBD1. The CDR3 length is 14 residues. The V gene end was trimmed by 6 bases and the J gene end by 2 bases; junction bases not matched to a gene: 3. The germline gives CDR1 MNHNY, CDR2 SVGAGI (reference sequence). The CDR3 region is CASRAGQAYNEQFF. The CDR3 region has the DNA TGTGCCAGCAGGGCGGGACAGGCCTACAATGAGCAGTTCTTC.

The rearrangement joins TRBV20-1 to TRBJ1-3; D not resolved. Trimming took 2 bases from V and 3 from J, leaving 17 bases between them. Looked up from germline, CDR1 is DFQATT and CDR2 is SNEGSKA (reference sequence). The CDR3 length is 16 residues. The CDR3 bases are TGCAGTGCTAGACTTTCCAGTGGATCGGATGGAAACACCATATATTTT. This sequence encodes CSARLSSGSDGNTIYF.

This chain links TRBV3-1 with TRBJ1-2; D is perhaps TRBD1 (5 bases). The germline gives CDR1 LGHDT, CDR2 YNNKEL (reference sequence). The CDR3 is 16 residues long. The germline V and J ends were trimmed by 4 bases and 0 bases, with 15 bases remaining between them. The CDR3 region is CASSRTNRPTNYGYTF. In DNA, the CDR3 is TGTGCCAGCAGCCGAACTAACAGGCCAACTAACTATGGCTACACCTTC.

V and J are TRBV3-1 and TRBJ1-2; D not certain. The CDR3 length is 13 residues. V was cut by 6 bases and J by 7 bases, with 15 bases left in between. Germline V CDR1 and CDR2: LGHDT, YNNKEL (reference sequence). DNA for the CDR3: TGTGCCAGCAGACACGGAAGTACCCTTGGCTACACCTTC. Translated: CASRHGSTLGYTF.

The V call is TRBV29-1, the J call TRBJ2-5, with D perhaps matching TRBD1 (5 bases). Judging by the DNA end, TRBJ2-7 fits better; the J call may be wrong. Looked up from germline, CDR1 is SQVTM and CDR2 is ANQGSEA. This CDR3 has 14 amino acids. The CDR3 DNA reads TGCAGCGTTGAAGATCGCGGACATCCCTACGAGCAGTACTTC. It codes for CSVEDRGHPYEQYF.

The chain employs TRBV4-2 and TRBJ2-5; D remains ambiguous. CDR1 and CDR2 (germline): LGHNA, YNFKEQ. The length of the CDR3 is 14 residues. The V gene lost 4 bases and the J gene lost 4 bases, with 13 bases spanning the gap. CDR3 protein: CASSRNGWGETQYF. CDR3 nucleotides: TGTGCCAGCAGCCGCAACGGGTGGGGAGAGACCCAGTACTTC.

The chain combines TRBV7-2 with TRBJ1-2, with D uncertain. Deletions cut 5 bases from V and 2 bases from J, with 12 bases between. The CDR3 has 14 residues. Looked up from germline, CDR1 is SGHTA and CDR2 is FQGNSA. The CDR3 bases are TGTGCCAGCAGCCCCTCGTCATGGAACTATGGCTACACCTTC. It translates to CASSPSSWNYGYTF.

This clonotype came up a few times. The chain is built from TRBV7-2 and TRBJ1-4, with D uncertain. This CDR3 has 14 amino acids. From germline, CDR1 is SGHTA and CDR2 FQGNSA. With 2 bases removed from V and 7 bases from J, the gap between germline ends came to 11 bases. CDR3 region: CASSLKGSGEKLFF. The DNA for the CDR3 is TGTGCCAGCAGCTTAAAAGGGTCCGGTGAAAAACTGTTTTTT.

The rearrangement links TRBV9 to TRBJ2-5, with D possibly called TRBD1 or TRBD2 (5 bases each). The CDR3 consists of 14 residues. V was cut by 0 bases and J by 8 bases, with 14 bases left in between. The germline CDR1 and CDR2 sequences are SGDLS and YYNGEE. CDR3 protein: CASSVASQGATQYF. The CDR3 DNA follows: TGTGCCAGCAGCGTAGCTAGTCAGGGAGCCACCCAGTACTTC.

V is TRBV7-7 and J is TRBJ2-5, with 12 positions matching TRBD2. The tail of the sequence fits TRBJ2-1 better, so the J call may be wrong. The CDR3 loop spans 16 amino acids. The germline V gene has CDR1 SSHAT and CDR2 FNYEAQ (reference sequence). The CDR3 reads CASSLNGLAGHNEQFF. In nucleotides, the CDR3 is TGTGCCAGCAGCCTAAATGGACTAGCGGGACACAATGAGCAGTTCTTC.

This clonotype appeared a few times. The chain joins TRBV5-6 to TRBJ2-3; tentative D call: TRBD2 (6 bases). The V end lost 4 bases, the J end lost 2 bases, and 17 bases lay between the germline ends. Germline-derived CDR1 and CDR2 are SGHDT and YYEEEE. This CDR3 region has 16 residues. DNA for the CDR3: TGTGCCAGCAGCAAACCCCGGGACTCTTCCACAGATACGCAGTATTTT. The encoded protein is CASSKPRDSSTDTQYF.

The table lists this clonotype with many counts. The gene calls are TRBV12-3 or TRBV12-4 and TRBJ1-2; D is unresolved. CDR3 length: 15 amino acids. V lost 0 bases, J lost 0 bases, and 8 bases lay in between. Written as DNA, the CDR3 is TGTGCCAGCAGTTTAGCTGCCAGTACTAACTATGGCTACACCTTC. Translating gives CASSLAASTNYGYTF.

This clonotype is a singleton in its sample. The chain has TRBV29-1 and TRBJ1-2, with D tentatively TRBD1 (5 bases). The CDR3 is made up of 10 amino acids. V gave up 5 bases and J gave up 9 bases, with 10 bases separating them. Germline V lookup: CDR1 SQVTM, CDR2 ANQGSEA. DNA of the CDR3: TGCAGCGTTTGGGGCGTAAGCTACACCTTC. Protein: CSVWGVSYTF.

The V gene is TRBV6-5, the J gene TRBJ1-1; unclear D gene. This CDR3 region has 15 residues. Germline values: CDR1 MNHEY, CDR2 SVGAGI. V was shortened by 8 bases and J by 5 bases, with 21 bases between the two germline ends. The CDR3 loop reads CASVAGWAGGTEAFF. The CDR3, as DNA: TGTGCCAGCGTCGCCGGGTGGGCTGGAGGGACTGAAGCTTTCTTT.

V is TRBV4-3 and J is TRBJ1-1, with unresolved D. Looked up from germline, CDR1 is LGHNA and CDR2 is YSLEER. V was pared by 4 bases and J by 4 bases, with 16 bases between. This CDR3 contains 15 residues. CDR3 loop: CASSRSRNPSTEAFF. The DNA of the CDR3 is TGCGCCAGCAGCCGTTCCAGGAACCCAAGCACTGAAGCTTTCTTT.

V usage is TRBV4-3 and J usage is TRBJ2-4, with 7 positions matching TRBD1. The ends lost 3 bases at V and 3 bases at J; junction bases unmatched: 5. The CDR3 totals 15 residues. CDR1 and CDR2 (germline): LGHNA, YSLEER. In DNA, the CDR3 is TGCGCCAGCAGCCACAGACAGGGAGTCAAAAACATTCAGTACTTC. It is translated as CASSHRQGVKNIQYF.